This T cell receptor (beta chain) was sequenced during a study of cytomegalovirus exposure and HLA in healthy donors. Study-wide context: The same platform was used for the 120 or so validation repertoires as for the approximately 720 first-cohort repertoires, as reported in a later analysis.

As to this clone: The antigen is unknown. It is unclear where the CDR3 begins or ends on the DNA, so no DNA is shown, and the CDR3 is as TCRdb lists it.

Germline CDR1 is LNHDA and CDR2 is SQIVND (reference sequence). The CDR3 sequence runs 14 residues, both termini included. The repertoire was sequenced with immunoSEQ multiplex PCR; TCRdb's copy has only in-frame clones and lacks some. The sample holds over 250,000 clones, 65% to 90% seen once. Study results and limitations: Reported results showed that the classifier diagnosed cytomegalovirus status with high specificity and sensitivity. In the 95 to 150 validation repertoires, approximately 93% of cluster scores exceeded 0, per a later analysis. A few of the chains that were CMV-associated were confirmed in vitro to be specific for CMV antigens.

This chain uses TRBV19 with TRBJ1-1. This receptor was taken from a woman younger than 30 in good health and CMV-seronegative. The sequenced sample was PBMCs. The CDR3: CASSISGPGDEAFF.